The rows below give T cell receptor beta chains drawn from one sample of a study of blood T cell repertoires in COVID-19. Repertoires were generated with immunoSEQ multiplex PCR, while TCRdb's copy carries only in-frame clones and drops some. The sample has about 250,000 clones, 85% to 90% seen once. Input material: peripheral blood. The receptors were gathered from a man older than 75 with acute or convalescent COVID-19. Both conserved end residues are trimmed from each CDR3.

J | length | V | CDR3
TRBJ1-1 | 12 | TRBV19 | ASSQGQAYTEAF
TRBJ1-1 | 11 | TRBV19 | ASSSGVNTEAF
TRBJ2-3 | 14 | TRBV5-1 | ASSPGSTTSTDTQY
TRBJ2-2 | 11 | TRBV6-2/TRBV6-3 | ASSSQGTGELF
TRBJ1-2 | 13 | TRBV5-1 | ASSPGGSANYGYT
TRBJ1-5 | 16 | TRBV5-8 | ASSPGSLITYSNQPQH
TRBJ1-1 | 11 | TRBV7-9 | ASSLGGAPEAF
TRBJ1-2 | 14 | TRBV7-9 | ASSLSNGQINYGYT
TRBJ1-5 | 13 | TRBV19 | ASSIQGVGNQPQH
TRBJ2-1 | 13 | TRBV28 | ATKRGLAGSNEQF
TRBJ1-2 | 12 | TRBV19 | ASSLDRVGSGYT
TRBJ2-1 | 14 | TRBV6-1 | ASSEYGTGAYNEQF
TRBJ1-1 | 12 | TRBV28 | ASGQQGPSTEAF
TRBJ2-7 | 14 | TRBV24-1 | ATSDSFSGRADEQY
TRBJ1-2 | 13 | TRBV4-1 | ASSQAGDRSGGYT
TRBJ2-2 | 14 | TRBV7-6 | ASSKTGTASFGGLF
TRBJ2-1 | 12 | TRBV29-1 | SIRTSGRYNEQF
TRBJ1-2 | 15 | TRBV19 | ASSILRNRSANYGYT
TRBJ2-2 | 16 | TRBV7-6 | ASSSTLLTGGQTGELF
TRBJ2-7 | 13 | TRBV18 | ASLPAGGANGEQY
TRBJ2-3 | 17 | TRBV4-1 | ASSQDGRGGLPSTDTQY
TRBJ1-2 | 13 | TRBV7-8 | ASSPGRHSNYGYT
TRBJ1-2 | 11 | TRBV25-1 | ASSTGIRYGYT
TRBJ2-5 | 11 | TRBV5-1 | ASSFGAQETQY
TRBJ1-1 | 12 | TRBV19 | ASSISAGSTEAF
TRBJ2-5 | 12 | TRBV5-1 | ASSLEQVQETQY
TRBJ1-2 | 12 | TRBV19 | ASSILTQGPGYT
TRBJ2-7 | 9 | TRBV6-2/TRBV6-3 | ASSSSGTQY
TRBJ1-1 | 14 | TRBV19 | ASSWSLDRAATEAF
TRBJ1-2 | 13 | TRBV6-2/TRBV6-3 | ASSPTRQVVAGYT